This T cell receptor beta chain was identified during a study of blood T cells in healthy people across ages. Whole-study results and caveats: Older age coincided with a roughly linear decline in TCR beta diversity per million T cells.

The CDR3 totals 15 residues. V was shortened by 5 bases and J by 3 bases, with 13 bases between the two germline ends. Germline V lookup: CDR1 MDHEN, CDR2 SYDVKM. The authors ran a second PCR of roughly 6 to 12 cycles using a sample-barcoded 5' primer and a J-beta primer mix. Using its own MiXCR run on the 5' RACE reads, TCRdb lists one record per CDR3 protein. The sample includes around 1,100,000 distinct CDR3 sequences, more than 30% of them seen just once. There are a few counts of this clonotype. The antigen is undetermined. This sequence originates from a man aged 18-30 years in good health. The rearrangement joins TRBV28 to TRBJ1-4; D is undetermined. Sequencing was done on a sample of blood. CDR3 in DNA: TGTGCCAGCAGTCATGTCCTGCAAGCTAATGAAAAACTGTTTTTT. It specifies CASSHVLQANEKLFF.